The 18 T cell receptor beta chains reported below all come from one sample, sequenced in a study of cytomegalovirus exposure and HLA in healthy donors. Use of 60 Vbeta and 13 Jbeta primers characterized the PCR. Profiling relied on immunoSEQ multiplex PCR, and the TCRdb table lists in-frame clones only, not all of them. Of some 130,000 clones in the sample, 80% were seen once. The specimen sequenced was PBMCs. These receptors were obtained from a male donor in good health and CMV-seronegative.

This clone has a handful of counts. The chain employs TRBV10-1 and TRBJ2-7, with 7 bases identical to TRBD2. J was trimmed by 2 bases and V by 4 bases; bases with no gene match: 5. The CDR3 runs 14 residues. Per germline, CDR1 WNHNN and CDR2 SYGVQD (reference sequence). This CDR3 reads CASSGGGRPYEQYF. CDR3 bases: TGCGCCAGCAGTGGGGGGGGACGGCCCTACGAGCAGTACTTC.

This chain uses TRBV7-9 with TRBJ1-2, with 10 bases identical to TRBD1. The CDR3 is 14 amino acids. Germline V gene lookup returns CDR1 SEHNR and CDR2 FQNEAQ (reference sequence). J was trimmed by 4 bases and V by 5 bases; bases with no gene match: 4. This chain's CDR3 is CASSRGQGSYGYTF. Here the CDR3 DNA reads TGTGCCAGCAGCCGGGGACAGGGGAGCTATGGCTACACCTTC.

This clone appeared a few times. The CDR3 loop reads CASSLSSYEQYF. Here the CDR3 DNA reads TGTGCCAGCAGCCTAAGCTCCTACGAGCAGTACTTC. This chain uses TRBV5-5 with TRBJ2-7, with D hard to call. CDR1 is SGHKS, CDR2 YYEKEE, per germline (reference sequence). V lost 4 bases, J lost 0 bases, and 5 bases lay in between. The CDR3 loop spans 12 amino acids.

This chain's CDR3 is CASNTGIYTEAFF. The CDR3 DNA is TGTGCCAGCAATACCGGGATCTACACTGAAGCTTTCTTT. The chain recombines TRBV6-1 with TRBJ1-1; D is ambiguous. The ends were cut back, 7 bases at V and 3 bases at J, with 12 bases in the middle. The CDR3 length is 13 residues. Germline CDR1 is MNHNS and CDR2 is SASEGT.

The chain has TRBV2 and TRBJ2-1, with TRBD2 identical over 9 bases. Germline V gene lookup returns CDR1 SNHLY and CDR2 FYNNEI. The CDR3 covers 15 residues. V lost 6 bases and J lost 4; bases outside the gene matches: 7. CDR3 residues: CASRGGLARYNEQFF. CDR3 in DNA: TGTGCCAGCAGGGGCGGACTAGCGAGATACAATGAGCAGTTCTTC.

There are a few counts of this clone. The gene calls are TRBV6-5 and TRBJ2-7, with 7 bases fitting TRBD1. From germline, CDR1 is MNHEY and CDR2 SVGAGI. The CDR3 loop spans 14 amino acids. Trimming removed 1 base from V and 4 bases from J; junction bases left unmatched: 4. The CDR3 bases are TGTGCCAGCAGTTACTTTCCAGGGGGTTACGAGCAGTACTTC. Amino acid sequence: CASSYFPGGYEQYF.

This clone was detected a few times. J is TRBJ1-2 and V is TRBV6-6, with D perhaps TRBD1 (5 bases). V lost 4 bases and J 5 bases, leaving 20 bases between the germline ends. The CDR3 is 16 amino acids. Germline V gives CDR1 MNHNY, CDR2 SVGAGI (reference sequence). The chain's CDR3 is CASSSPVRAMGYGYTF. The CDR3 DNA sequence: TGTGCCAGCAGTTCCCCAGTCAGGGCCATGGGTTATGGCTACACCTTC.

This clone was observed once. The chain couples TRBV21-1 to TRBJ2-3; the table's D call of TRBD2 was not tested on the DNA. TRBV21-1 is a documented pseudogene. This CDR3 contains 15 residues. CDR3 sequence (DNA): TGTGCCAGCAGCAAATCTAAACTAACCACAGATACGCAGTATTTT. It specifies CASSKSKLTTDTQYF.

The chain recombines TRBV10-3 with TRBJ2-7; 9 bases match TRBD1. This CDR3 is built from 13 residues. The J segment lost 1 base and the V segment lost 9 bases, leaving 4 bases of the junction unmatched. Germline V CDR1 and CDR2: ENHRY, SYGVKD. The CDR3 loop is CAIGGQGSYEQYF. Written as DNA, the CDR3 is TGTGCCATAGGGGGACAGGGATCCTACGAGCAGTACTTC.

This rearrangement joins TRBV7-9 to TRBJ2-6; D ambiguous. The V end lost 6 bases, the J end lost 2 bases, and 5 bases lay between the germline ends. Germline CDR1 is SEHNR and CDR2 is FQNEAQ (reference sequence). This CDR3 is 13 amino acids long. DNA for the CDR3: TGTGCCAGCAGGATAGCTGGGGCCAACGTCCTGACTTTC. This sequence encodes CASRIAGANVLTF.

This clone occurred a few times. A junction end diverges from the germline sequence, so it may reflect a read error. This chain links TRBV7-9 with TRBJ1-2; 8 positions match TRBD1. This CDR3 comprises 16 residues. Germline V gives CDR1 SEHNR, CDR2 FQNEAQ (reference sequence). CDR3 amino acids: CSSSPVLATGAGKYTF. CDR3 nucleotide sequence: TGTTCCAGCAGCCCCGTCCTGGCGACAGGGGCGGGCAAGTACACCTTC.

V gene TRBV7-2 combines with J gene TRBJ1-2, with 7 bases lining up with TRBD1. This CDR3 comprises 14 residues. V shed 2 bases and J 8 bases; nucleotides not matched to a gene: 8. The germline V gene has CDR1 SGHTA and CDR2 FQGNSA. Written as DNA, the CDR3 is TGTGCCAGCAGCTTACAGGGGGGCGTGAAGGGCTACACCTTC. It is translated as CASSLQGGVKGYTF. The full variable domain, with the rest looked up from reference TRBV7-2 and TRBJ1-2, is GAGVSQSPSNKVTEKGKDVELRCDPISGHTALYWYRQSLGQGLEFLIYFQGNSAPDKSGLPSDRFSAERTGGSVSTLTIQRTQQEDSAVYLCASSLQGGVKGYTFGSGTRLTVV.

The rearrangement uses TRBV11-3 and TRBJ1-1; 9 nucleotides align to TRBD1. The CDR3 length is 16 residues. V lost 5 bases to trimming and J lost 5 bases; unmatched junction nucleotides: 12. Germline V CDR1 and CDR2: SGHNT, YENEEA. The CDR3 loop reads CASSLTSGTGRTEAFF. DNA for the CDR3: TGTGCCAGCAGCCTCACCTCCGGGACAGGGCGGACTGAAGCTTTCTTT.

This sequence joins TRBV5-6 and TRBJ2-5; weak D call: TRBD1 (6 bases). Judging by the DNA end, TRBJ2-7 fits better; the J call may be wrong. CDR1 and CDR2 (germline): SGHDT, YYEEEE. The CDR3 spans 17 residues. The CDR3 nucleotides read TGTGCCAGCAGCCGCACAAAAACCGGGACATATACATACGAGCAGTACTTC. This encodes CASSRTKTGTYTYEQYF.

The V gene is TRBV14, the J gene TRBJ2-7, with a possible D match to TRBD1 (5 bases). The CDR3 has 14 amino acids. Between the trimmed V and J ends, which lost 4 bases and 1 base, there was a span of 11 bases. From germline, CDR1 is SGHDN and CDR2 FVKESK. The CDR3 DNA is TGTGCCAGCAGCCGTCAGGGTCGGTCCTACGAGCAGTACTTC. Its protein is CASSRQGRSYEQYF.

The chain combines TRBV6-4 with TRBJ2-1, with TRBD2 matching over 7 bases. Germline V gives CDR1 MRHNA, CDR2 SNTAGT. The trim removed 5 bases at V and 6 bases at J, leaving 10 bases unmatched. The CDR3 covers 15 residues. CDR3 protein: CASSTSDWGGNEQFF. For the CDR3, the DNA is TGTGCCAGCAGTACTAGCGATTGGGGTGGCAATGAGCAGTTCTTC.

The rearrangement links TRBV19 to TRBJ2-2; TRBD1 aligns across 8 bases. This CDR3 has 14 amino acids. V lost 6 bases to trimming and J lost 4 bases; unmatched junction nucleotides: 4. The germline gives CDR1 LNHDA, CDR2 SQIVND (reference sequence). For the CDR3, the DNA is TGTGCCAGTAGCCGGGACAGGAGCACCGGGGAGCTGTTTTTT. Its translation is CASSRDRSTGELFF.

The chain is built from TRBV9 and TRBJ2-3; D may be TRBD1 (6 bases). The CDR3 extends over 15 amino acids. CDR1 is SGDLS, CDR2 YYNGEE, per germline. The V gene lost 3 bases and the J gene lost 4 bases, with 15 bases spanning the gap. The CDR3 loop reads CASSAFGTNADTQYF. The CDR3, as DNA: TGTGCCAGCAGCGCTTTCGGGACAAACGCAGATACGCAGTATTTT.